This T cell receptor (beta chain) was sequenced in a study of control samples from healthy donors and cancer patients (dated by TCRdb to 2020 to 2021). CDR1 and CDR2 are drawn from the germline V gene: SGHRS, YFSETQ. The CDR3 holds 15 amino acids from the cysteine to the phenylalanine. CDR3 DNA is the only sequence kept; it has 45 bases, read in frame from the first base. The germline V and J ends show losses of 0 bases and 5 bases respectively, and no gene match explains 7 bases of the junction. Libraries were prepared through the immunoSEQ multiplex PCR assay. TCRdb holds this immuneACCESS table with in-frame rearrangements only. Some clones are missing; in checked studies, unresolved V genes explain under half, and the rest has no known cause. Counted in this sample were 150,000 to 200,000 clones; approximately 94% of them appeared once. The leading ten clones occupy 14% of the sample. Points on this clone: Its antigen is currently not known. The sample holds no much larger clone one base away, and base qualities are not on file.

The TCR comes from a man in his 60s with colorectal cancer. The V and J genes are TRBV5-1 and TRBJ2-5, with 7 bases in between that match TRBD2. The material sequenced was PBMCs. The DNA sequence is given as TGCGCCAGCAGCTTGGAGACTAGCCGGCGGGAGACCCAGTACTTC. Its protein is CASSLETSRRETQYF.